This T cell receptor (beta chain) was observed in a study of technical replicates of blood from several donors. This clone was recorded only once. Using immunoSEQ multiplex PCR, the repertoire was profiled, and TCRdb retains in-frame clones only, with some absent. Of about 60,000 clones listed, more than 70% were seen once; the top ten hold roughly 5.6%. The CDR3 covers 17 residues. With 2 bases clipped from V and 4 bases from J, the junction kept 9 bases outside the gene matches. Germline CDR1 SGHRS, CDR2 YFSETQ. The sample was PBMCs. The chain has TRBV5-1 and TRBJ2-2; 9 bases fit TRBD1. The clonotype originates from a human donor in good health. Some clones in this sample may be carry-over from other donors' samples. In DNA, the CDR3 is TGCGCCAGCAGCTTTACCGGGACAGGGATGAGCACCGGGGAGCTGTTTTTT. Its protein is CASSFTGTGMSTGELFF.